This passage covers 27 T cell receptor beta chains from one sample sequenced in a study of cytomegalovirus exposure and HLA in healthy donors. PCR involved 60 Vbeta and 13 Jbeta primers. Using immunoSEQ multiplex PCR, the repertoire was profiled, and TCRdb retains in-frame clones only, with some absent. Counted here are under 200,000 clones, approximately 82% occurring once; the ten biggest clones make up nearly 8.5%. The specimen sequenced was PBMCs. The receptors originated from a male donor in good health and CMV-seropositive.

The chain is built from TRBV4-1 and TRBJ2-1, with 11 positions matching TRBD2. V shed 6 bases and J 1 base; nucleotides not matched to a gene: 14. Germline values: CDR1 MGHRA, CDR2 YSYEKL. The CDR3 length is 19 residues. DNA of the CDR3: TGCGCCAGCAGACCATCGATTTTAGCGGGAGGGTTATCCTACAATGAGCAGTTCTTC. This codes for CASRPSILAGGLSYNEQFF.

This clone turned up a few times. The rearrangement uses TRBV28 and TRBJ1-5; weak D call: TRBD1 (6 bases). Per germline, CDR1 MDHEN and CDR2 SYDVKM. CDR3 size: 12 residues. The V end was cut by 5 bases, the J end by 6 bases, with 8 bases between. CDR3 region: CASSAGAQPQHF. The CDR3 DNA reads as TGTGCCAGCAGTGCAGGGGCTCAGCCCCAGCATTTT.

The rearrangement links TRBV5-4 to TRBJ1-2; possibly TRBD1 for D (5 bases). Looked up from germline, CDR1 is SGHNT and CDR2 is YYREEE (reference sequence). CDR3 length: 15 amino acids. Trimming took off 0 bases at V and 6 bases at J, with 15 bases between the two ends. The CDR3 here is CASSLVSREGDGYTF. CDR3 DNA sequence: TGTGCCAGCAGCTTGGTTAGCAGGGAGGGAGATGGCTACACCTTC.

The gene calls are TRBV5-8 and TRBJ2-2; 10 bases match TRBD2. The V gene's germline CDR1 is SGHTS and CDR2 YDEGEE. V lost 0 bases to trimming and J lost 1 base; unmatched junction nucleotides: 3. The CDR3 has 17 amino acids. The CDR3 reads CASSLATSGMNTGELFF. The CDR3 DNA sequence: TGTGCCAGCAGCTTGGCCACTAGCGGGATGAACACCGGGGAGCTGTTTTTT.

In the case of this clone: The junction shows a germline mismatch at one end, possibly a read error. The CDR3 spells CASSPVTSSGRANGQFF. The DNA of the CDR3 is TGTGCCAGCAGTCCCGTCACGTCTAGCGGGAGGGCCAATGGGCAGTTCTTC. The chain employs TRBV27 and TRBJ2-1, with TRBD2 identical over 12 bases. The CDR3 has 17 amino acids. Per the germline V gene, CDR1 is MNHEY and CDR2 is SMNVEV (reference sequence).

This clone was observed a single time. The gene calls are TRBV5-1 and TRBJ1-1, with D tentatively TRBD1 (6 bases). Germline loops: CDR1 SGHRS, CDR2 YFSETQ. V lost 3 bases and J 4 bases, leaving 13 bases between the germline ends. The CDR3 loop spans 14 amino acids. The CDR3 DNA reads as TGCGCCAGCAGCTCTGGGGGCACGGCCACTGAAGCTTTCTTT. It translates to CASSSGGTATEAFF.

The V call is TRBV27, the J call TRBJ2-6; a possible D gene is TRBD1 (6 bases). The CDR3 extends over 14 amino acids. V shed 5 bases and J shed 1 base, with 6 bases lying between them. CDR1 and CDR2 from the germline V gene are MNHEY and SMNVEV (reference sequence). The CDR3 nucleotides are TGTGCCAGCAGTCAGGGGTCTGGGGCCAACGTCCTGACTTTC. Translation: CASSQGSGANVLTF.

The chain recombines TRBV6-5 with TRBJ1-1; a possible D gene is TRBD1 (5 bases). Germline loops: CDR1 MNHEY, CDR2 SVGAGI. Trimming removed 8 bases at V and 3 bases at J, with 13 bases between. CDR3 length: 13 residues. CDR3 loop: CASSRGPHTEAFF. For the CDR3, the DNA is TGTGCCAGCTCGCGGGGCCCCCACACTGAAGCTTTCTTT.

About this clone itself: The junction shows a germline mismatch at one end, possibly a read error. The V and J genes are TRBV6-5 and TRBJ1-4; D might be TRBD1 (5 bases). Germline loops: CDR1 MNHEY, CDR2 SVGAGI. The CDR3 extends over 14 amino acids. This chain's CDR3 is CASSRTMDNEELFF. In DNA form, the CDR3 reads TGTGCCAGCAGCCGGACAATGGATAATGAAGAACTGTTTTTT.

This chain links TRBV4-3 with TRBJ1-2; D perhaps matches TRBD1 (6 bases). There are 16 residues in the CDR3. Germline loops: CDR1 LGHNA, CDR2 YSLEER. V was clipped by 0 bases and J by 3 bases, with 14 bases between them. CDR3 DNA sequence: TGCGCCAGCAGCCAAGAGGGGGCAGGGGTCCACTATGGCTACACCTTC. Translated: CASSQEGAGVHYGYTF.

CDR3 nucleotide sequence: TGTGCCAGCAGTTACGACCAGGCACACTCTGGAAACACCATATATTTT. Amino acid sequence: CASSYDQAHSGNTIYF. The rearrangement links TRBV6-6 to TRBJ1-3; no clear D gene. Germline V CDR1 and CDR2: MNHNY, SVGAGI (reference sequence). The CDR3 has 16 amino acids. V lost 2 bases and J 0 bases, leaving 11 bases between the germline ends.

J is TRBJ2-1 and V is TRBV19; D perhaps matches TRBD1 (6 bases). CDR3 size: 16 residues. V was cut by 1 base and J by 6 bases, with 16 bases left in between. Looked up from germline, CDR1 is LNHDA and CDR2 is SQIVND (reference sequence). Here the CDR3 reads CASSIAGQRLFNEQFF. The CDR3 DNA is TGTGCCAGTAGTATAGCTGGACAGCGCCTTTTCAATGAGCAGTTCTTC.

This sequence joins TRBV10-2 and TRBJ2-1, with 9 nucleotides matching TRBD2. The CDR3 contains 16 residues. The V gene's germline CDR1 is WSHSY and CDR2 SAAADI. After removal of 3 bases from V and 4 bases from J, the junction contained 7 bases not matched to a gene. The CDR3 DNA reads as TGCGCCAGCAGTGATTGGCCTAGCGGGGTTTACAATGAGCAGTTCTTC. Residues: CASSDWPSGVYNEQFF.

In the case of this clone: The identical CDR3 is also encoded by other nucleotide sequences in the sample. The rearrangement uses TRBV18 and TRBJ2-2; possible D gene TRBD1, 6 bases. CDR1 KGHSH and CDR2 LQKENI come from the germline V gene. With 1 base removed from V and 5 bases from J, the gap between germline ends came to 8 bases. This CDR3 contains 14 residues. The CDR3 nucleotides read TGTGCCAGCTCACCACGCCAGGGGACCGGGGAGCTGTTTTTT. Encoded protein: CASSPRQGTGELFF.

The V gene is TRBV6-6, the J gene TRBJ1-5; 8 bases map to TRBD1. Trimming cost V 2 bases and J 6 bases; bases outside gene matches: 9. Germline CDR1 MNHNY, CDR2 SVGAGI (reference sequence). This CDR3 has 16 residues. As DNA, the CDR3 is TGTGCCAGCAGTTACCCGGACAGGGCCGGTGGTCAGCCCCAGCATTTT. Amino acids: CASSYPDRAGGQPQHF.

The rearrangement joins TRBV27 to TRBJ2-7; 13 bases map to TRBD2. Germline loops: CDR1 MNHEY, CDR2 SMNVEV (reference sequence). V was clipped by 5 bases and J by 4 bases; unmatched bases: 20. The CDR3 spans 20 residues. The CDR3 loop is CASSPPVSVTGTSGKYEQYF. CDR3 nucleotide sequence: TGTGCCAGCAGTCCCCCAGTTTCTGTGACCGGGACTAGCGGGAAGTACGAGCAGTACTTC.

This clone was counted once. The V and J genes are TRBV6-5 and TRBJ1-1; 7 bases line up with TRBD1. The length of the CDR3 is 13 residues. CDR1 and CDR2 from the germline V gene are MNHEY and SVGAGI. The V gene end was trimmed by 6 bases and the J gene end by 5 bases; junction bases not matched to a gene: 6. CDR3 coding DNA: TGTGCCAGCAGACTCGACAGGGAGACTGAAGCTTTCTTT. The encoded protein is CASRLDRETEAFF.

This chain uses TRBV27 with TRBJ2-2, with 10 bases that match TRBD2. The CDR3 covers 16 residues. V shed 5 bases, J shed 2 bases, and the junction held 5 bases outside the gene matches. CDR1 and CDR2 (germline): MNHEY, SMNVEV (reference sequence). The CDR3 DNA reads as TGTGCCAGCAGTCCCAGGACTAGCGGAAACACCGGGGAGCTGTTTTTT. Translating it yields CASSPRTSGNTGELFF.

This chain links TRBV10-3 with TRBJ1-1; D unresolved. The germline V gene encodes CDR1 ENHRY and CDR2 SYGVKD. CDR3 length: 13 residues. V lost 0 bases and J lost 4, with 6 bases in between. This CDR3 reads CAISESVGTEAFF. In DNA, the CDR3 is TGTGCCATCAGTGAGTCTGTCGGCACTGAAGCTTTCTTT.

In this sample, this clone turned up a few times. CDR3 bases: TGTGCCAGCAGTTACCCCGATCAGTTTGGAAACACCATATATTTT. Protein: CASSYPDQFGNTIYF. This rearrangement joins TRBV28 to TRBJ1-3; D remains unclear. V was clipped by 4 bases and J by 3 bases, with 13 bases between them. The CDR3 covers 15 residues. Germline V gene lookup returns CDR1 MDHEN and CDR2 SYDVKM.

The genes are TRBV10-1 and TRBJ2-1; D gene uncertain. This CDR3 is 15 amino acids long. Germline values: CDR1 WNHNN, CDR2 SYGVQD (reference sequence). Trimming left V 2 bases short and J 0 bases short, with 8 bases between. The DNA of the CDR3 is TGCGCCAGCAGTGAGAGCCCTAGCTCCTACAATGAGCAGTTCTTC. Amino acids: CASSESPSSYNEQFF.

The genes are TRBV5-6 and TRBJ1-1, with a possible D match to TRBD1 (6 bases). The CDR3 spans 16 residues. V lost 0 bases to trimming and J lost 6 bases, with 18 bases between them. The germline gives CDR1 SGHDT, CDR2 YYEEEE. This CDR3 is CASSLETGRGLSEAFF. The CDR3 nucleotides are TGTGCCAGCAGCTTGGAAACGGGCAGGGGTCTGTCTGAAGCTTTCTTT.

This chain links TRBV5-1 with TRBJ1-5, with 8 bases identical to TRBD1. Trimming cost V 0 bases and J 7 bases; bases outside gene matches: 6. CDR1 and CDR2 (germline): SGHRS, YFSETQ. The CDR3 has 15 residues. The DNA of the CDR3 is TGCGCCAGCAGCTTGGCCCCACAGGGGGAGCAGCCCCAGCATTTT. This gives the protein CASSLAPQGEQPQHF.

The chain couples TRBV15 to TRBJ2-1; D possibly corresponds to TRBD2 (6 bases). Deletions cut 0 bases from V and 2 bases from J, with 20 bases between. This CDR3 comprises 19 residues. Per germline, CDR1 LNHNV and CDR2 YYDKDF (reference sequence). The CDR3 sequence: CATSRDSVRGGGTYNEQFF. CDR3 sequence (DNA): TGTGCCACCAGCAGAGATAGCGTTAGGGGCGGAGGGACCTACAATGAGCAGTTCTTC.

J is TRBJ1-4 and V is TRBV27; D is undetermined. The germline V gene has CDR1 MNHEY and CDR2 SMNVEV (reference sequence). V lost 5 bases, J lost 7 bases, and 17 bases lay in between. CDR3 size: 15 residues. The CDR3 nucleotides are TGTGCCAGCAGTCCGAGGAACACTAGGATTGAAAAACTGTTTTTT. This codes for CASSPRNTRIEKLFF.

The chain combines TRBV9 with TRBJ1-3, with D unresolved. This CDR3 is 18 amino acids long. CDR1 and CDR2 from the germline V gene are SGDLS and YYNGEE. The V end was cut by 4 bases, the J end by 0 bases, with 20 bases between. In DNA form, the CDR3 reads TGTGCCAGCAGCTTCGCCGGCGGGCAGGCGTACTCTGGAAACACCATATATTTT. Residues: CASSFAGGQAYSGNTIYF. Full variable domain (outside the CDR3, taken from reference TRBV9 and TRBJ1-3): DSGVTQTPKHLITATGQRVTLRCSPRSGDLSVYWYQQSLDQGLQFLIQYYNGEERAKGNILERFSAQQFPDLHSELNLSSLELGDSALYFCASSFAGGQAYSGNTIYFGEGSWLTVV.

This clone was seen only once. The J gene is TRBJ2-7, the V gene TRBV9; TRBD1 matches at 9 bases. This CDR3 has 15 amino acids. Unmatched junction bases numbered 4, after V lost 3 bases and J lost 0 bases. Per germline, CDR1 SGDLS and CDR2 YYNGEE. The CDR3 DNA sequence: TGTGCCAGCAGCGCCGGACAGGGGACCTCCTACGAGCAGTACTTC. Residues: CASSAGQGTSYEQYF.